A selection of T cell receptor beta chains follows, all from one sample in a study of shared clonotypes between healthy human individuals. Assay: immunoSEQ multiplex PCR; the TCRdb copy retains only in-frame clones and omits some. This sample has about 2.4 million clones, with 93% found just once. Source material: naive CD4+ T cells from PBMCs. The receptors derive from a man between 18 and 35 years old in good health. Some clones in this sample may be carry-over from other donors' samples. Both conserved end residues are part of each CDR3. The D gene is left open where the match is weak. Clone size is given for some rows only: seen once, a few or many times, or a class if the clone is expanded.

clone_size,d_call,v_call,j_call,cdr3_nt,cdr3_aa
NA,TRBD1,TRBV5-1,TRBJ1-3,TGCGCCAGCAGCTCGACAGGGGCCTCTGGAAACACCATATATTTT,CASSSTGASGNTIYF
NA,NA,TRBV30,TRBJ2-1,TGTGCCTGGAGTGTTGGCGAGCAGTTCTTC,CAWSVGEQFF
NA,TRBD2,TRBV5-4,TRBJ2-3,TGTGCCAGCAGCTTTGATAGCGGGAAAACAGATACGCAGTATTTT,CASSFDSGKTDTQYF
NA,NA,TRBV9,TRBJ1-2,TGTGCCAGCAGCCCCCGGGCAGTGGGGCCCGAAGGCTACACCTTC,CASSPRAVGPEGYTF
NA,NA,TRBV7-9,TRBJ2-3,TGTGCCAGCAGCCCAACCATAGCGGCAGATACGCAGTATTTT,CASSPTIAADTQYF
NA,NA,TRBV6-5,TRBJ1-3,TGTGCCAGCAGTTATGCCGGGAGCCCCATATATTTT,CASSYAGSPIYF
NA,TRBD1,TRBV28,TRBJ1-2,TGTGCCGTACCGGGACAGGAGTCCTATGGCTACACCTTC,CAVPGQESYGYTF
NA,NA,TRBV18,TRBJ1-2,TGTGCCAGCTCACCTAACCACGGGCCTGGTATCAACTATGGCTACACCTTC,CASSPNHGPGINYGYTF
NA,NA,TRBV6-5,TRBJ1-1,TGTGCCAGCAGTTACACGGGTAGGAGCGACACTGAAGCTTTCTTT,CASSYTGRSDTEAFF
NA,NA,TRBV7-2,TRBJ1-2,TGTGCCAGCAGCTTCGGACCCCGCTCCTACACCTTC,CASSFGPRSYTF
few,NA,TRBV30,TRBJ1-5,TGTGCCTGGACTCGGGACGCCGATCAGCCCCAGCATTTT,CAWTRDADQPQHF
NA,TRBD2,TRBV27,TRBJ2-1,TGTGCCACCGCAACCCGACTAGCGGGAGGGCGAGGCAATGAGCAGTTCTTC,CATATRLAGGRGNEQFF
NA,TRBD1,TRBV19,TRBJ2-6,TGTGCCAGTAGTATCCCGGGACAGGGAGCCAACGTCCTGACTTTC,CASSIPGQGANVLTF
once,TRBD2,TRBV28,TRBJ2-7,TGTGCCAGCAGTTCCCACGGTGGCGGGAGCGCCTACGAGCAGTACTTC,CASSSHGGGSAYEQYF
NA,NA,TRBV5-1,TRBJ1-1,TGCGCCAGCAGCCTTGTACCGGGCATGAACACTGAAGCTTTCTTT,CASSLVPGMNTEAFF
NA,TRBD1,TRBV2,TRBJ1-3,TGTGCCAGCAGATGGGACAGAGTAGGAAACACCATATATTTT,CASRWDRVGNTIYF
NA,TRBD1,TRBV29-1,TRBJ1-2,TGCAGCTTGGGACAGAACTATGGCTACACCTTC,CSLGQNYGYTF
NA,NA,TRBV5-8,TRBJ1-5,TGTGCCAGCAGCCCAAATGGGGGTTATAGCAATCAGCCCCAGCATTTT,CASSPNGGYSNQPQHF
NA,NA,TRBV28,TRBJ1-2,TGTGCCAGCATTCCCGGGGGGGAGGTTACGAACTATGGCTACACCTTC,CASIPGGEVTNYGYTF
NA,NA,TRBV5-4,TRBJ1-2,TGTGCCAGCAGCTTGGGCGGCAGCAACATGGGCTACACCTTC,CASSLGGSNMGYTF
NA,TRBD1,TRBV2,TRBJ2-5,TGTGCCAGCAGTAGACAGGGGGGGCAAGAGACCCAGTACTTC,CASSRQGGQETQYF
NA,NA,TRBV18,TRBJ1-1,TGTGCCAGCTCACCACTGCGTTCTGAAGCTTTCTTT,CASSPLRSEAFF
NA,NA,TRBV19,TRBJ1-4,TGTGCCAGTAGCCTAACCGGGACGCAAAGATGGGAAAAACTGTTTTTT,CASSLTGTQRWEKLFF
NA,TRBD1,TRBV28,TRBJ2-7,TGTGCCAGCAGTTTAACGGGACAGGGGGGCACCTACGAGCAGTACTTC,CASSLTGQGGTYEQYF
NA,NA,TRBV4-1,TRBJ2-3,TGCGCCAGCAGCCAAGAGCGGGCTAGCACAGATACGCAGTATTTT,CASSQERASTDTQYF
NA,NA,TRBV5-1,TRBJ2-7,TGCGCCAGCAGCTTGGGAACAGCGAGCTCCTACGAGCAGTACTTC,CASSLGTASSYEQYF
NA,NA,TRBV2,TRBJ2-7,TGTGCCAGCAGTGACCAAGGGTCTCAATACGAGCAGTACTTC,CASSDQGSQYEQYF
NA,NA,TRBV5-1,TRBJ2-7,TGCGCCAGCAGCCCGGTCCCGACCCTATCCTACGAGCAGTACTTC,CASSPVPTLSYEQYF
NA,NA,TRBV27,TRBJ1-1,TGTGCCAGCAGTTTATCTAGGCGGGGCGCGTCCACTGAAGCTTTCTTT,CASSLSRRGASTEAFF
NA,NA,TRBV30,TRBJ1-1,TGTGCCTGGAGTCGAAAGGCTGAAGCTTTCTTT,CAWSRKAEAFF
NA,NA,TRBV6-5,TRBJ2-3,TGTGCCAGCAGTTTTGCCGGGGCCACAGATACGCAGTATTTT,CASSFAGATDTQYF
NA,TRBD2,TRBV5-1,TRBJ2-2,TGCGCCAGCAGCTTGGCCGAGATCGGGAGGGCCCGGGACACCGGGGAGCTGTTTTTT,CASSLAEIGRARDTGELFF
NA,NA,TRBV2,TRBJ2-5,TGTGCCAGCAGTACCGGAAGGGGAGAGACCCAGTACTTC,CASSTGRGETQYF
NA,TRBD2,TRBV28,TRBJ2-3,TGTGCCAGCAGTTTATCTAGCGGGAGATTAACAGATACGCAGTATTTT,CASSLSSGRLTDTQYF
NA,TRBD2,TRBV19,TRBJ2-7,TGTGCCAGTTCCCGACCGACTAGCGGGAGTATCTACGAGCAGTACTTC,CASSRPTSGSIYEQYF
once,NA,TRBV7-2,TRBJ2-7,TGTGCCAGCAGCCTCGCCAGGGGATCCTACGAGCAGTACTTC,CASSLARGSYEQYF
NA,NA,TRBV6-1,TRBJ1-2,TGTGCCAGCATTGGCCAGGTAGAGGTACCTTATGGCTACACCTTC,CASIGQVEVPYGYTF
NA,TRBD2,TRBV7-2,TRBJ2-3,TGTGCCAGCACCTCCACTAGCGGGAGGTCCCCCACAGATACGCAGTATTTT,CASTSTSGRSPTDTQYF
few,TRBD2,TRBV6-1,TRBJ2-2,TGTGCCAGCAGTGCCACTTTCGGGGGGGCCGAGGCCGGGGAGCTGTTTTTT,CASSATFGGAEAGELFF
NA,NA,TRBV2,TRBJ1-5,TGTGCCAGCGGGAACCAGGGGTTCAATCAGCCCCAGCATTTT,CASGNQGFNQPQHF
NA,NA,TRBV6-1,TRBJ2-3,TGTGCCAGCAGTGAGTTCGAGGGAGTGAGCACAGATACGCAGTATTTT,CASSEFEGVSTDTQYF
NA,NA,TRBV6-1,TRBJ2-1,TGTGCCAGCAGTTTCAACGGGAACAATGAGCAGTTCTTC,CASSFNGNNEQFF
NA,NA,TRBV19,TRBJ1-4,TGTGCCAGTAGCCCGGTGGGGCAGGAAAAACTGTTTTTT,CASSPVGQEKLFF
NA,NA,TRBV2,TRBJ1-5,TGTGCCAGCAGTGGAATGGGTAGCAATCAGCCCCAGCATTTT,CASSGMGSNQPQHF
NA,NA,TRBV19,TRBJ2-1,TGTGCCACCCGTATGAGGAACAACAATGAGCAGTTCTTC,CATRMRNNNEQFF
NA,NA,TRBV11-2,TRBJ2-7,TGTGCCAGCAGCTTAGCGGGCAGATCCTCCTTC,CASSLAGRSSF
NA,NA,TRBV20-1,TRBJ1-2,TGCAGTGCGTACGACAGTTATGGCTACACCTTC,CSAYDSYGYTF
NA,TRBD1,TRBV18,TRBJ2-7,TGTGCCAGCTCACCCTCGACAGGGGAGTCCGAGCAGTACTTC,CASSPSTGESEQYF